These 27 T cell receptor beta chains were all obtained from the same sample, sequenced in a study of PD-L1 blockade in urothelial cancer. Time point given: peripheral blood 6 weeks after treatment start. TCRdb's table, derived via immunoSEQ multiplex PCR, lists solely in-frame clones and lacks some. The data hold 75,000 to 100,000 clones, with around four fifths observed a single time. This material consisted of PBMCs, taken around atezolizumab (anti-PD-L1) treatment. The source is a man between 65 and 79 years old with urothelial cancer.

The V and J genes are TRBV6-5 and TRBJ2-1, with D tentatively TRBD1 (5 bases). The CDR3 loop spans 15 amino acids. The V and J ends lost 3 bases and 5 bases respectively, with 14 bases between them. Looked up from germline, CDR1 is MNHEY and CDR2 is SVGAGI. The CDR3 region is CASSYSVGQHNEQFF. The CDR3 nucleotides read TGTGCCAGCAGTTATTCCGTCGGACAACACAATGAGCAGTTCTTC.

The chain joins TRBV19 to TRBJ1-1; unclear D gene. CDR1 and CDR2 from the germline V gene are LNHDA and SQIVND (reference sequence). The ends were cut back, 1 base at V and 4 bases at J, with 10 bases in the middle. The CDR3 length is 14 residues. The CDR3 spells CASSIVGGGTEAFF. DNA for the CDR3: TGTGCCAGTAGTATAGTCGGTGGAGGCACTGAAGCTTTCTTT.

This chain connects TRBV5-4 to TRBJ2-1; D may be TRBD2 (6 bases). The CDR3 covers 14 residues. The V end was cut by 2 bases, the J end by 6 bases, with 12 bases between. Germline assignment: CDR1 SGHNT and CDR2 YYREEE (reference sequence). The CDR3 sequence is CASSFQRGGNEQFF. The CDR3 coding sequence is TGTGCCAGCAGCTTTCAGAGGGGAGGCAATGAGCAGTTCTTC.

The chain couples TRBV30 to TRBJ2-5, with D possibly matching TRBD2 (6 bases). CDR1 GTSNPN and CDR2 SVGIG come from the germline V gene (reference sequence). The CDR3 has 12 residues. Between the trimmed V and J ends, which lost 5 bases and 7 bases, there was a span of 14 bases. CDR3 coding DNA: TGTGCCTGGGATAAAGTCGGGGGGACCCAGTACTTC. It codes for CAWDKVGGTQYF.

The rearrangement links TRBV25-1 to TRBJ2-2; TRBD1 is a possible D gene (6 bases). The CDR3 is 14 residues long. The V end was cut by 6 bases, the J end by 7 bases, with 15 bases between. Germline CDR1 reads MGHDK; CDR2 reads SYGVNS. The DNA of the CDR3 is TGTGCCAGCAGAGTTACAGGGAAGGACGGGGAGCTGTTTTTT. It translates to CASRVTGKDGELFF.

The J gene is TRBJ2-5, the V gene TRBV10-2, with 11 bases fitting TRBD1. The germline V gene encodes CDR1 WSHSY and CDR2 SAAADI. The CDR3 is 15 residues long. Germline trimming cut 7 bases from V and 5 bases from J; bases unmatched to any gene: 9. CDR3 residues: CASMMGQGVGETQYF. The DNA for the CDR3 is TGCGCCAGCATGATGGGACAGGGGGTAGGGGAGACCCAGTACTTC.

The CDR3 DNA is TGTGCCAGCAGCTCAGGGACTCTCGCAGATACGCAGTATTTT. Protein sequence: CASSSGTLADTQYF. This chain joins TRBV9 and TRBJ2-3; D perhaps matches TRBD2 (6 bases). This CDR3 has 14 residues. From germline, CDR1 is SGDLS and CDR2 YYNGEE. Trimming removed 4 bases from V and 4 bases from J, with 13 bases in between.

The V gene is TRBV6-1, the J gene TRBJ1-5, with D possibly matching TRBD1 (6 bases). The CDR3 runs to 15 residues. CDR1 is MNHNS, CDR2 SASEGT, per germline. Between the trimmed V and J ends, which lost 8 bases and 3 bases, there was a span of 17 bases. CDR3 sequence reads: CASRGGGRTNQPQHF. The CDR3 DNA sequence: TGTGCCAGCCGAGGGGGGGGAAGAACCAATCAGCCCCAGCATTTT.

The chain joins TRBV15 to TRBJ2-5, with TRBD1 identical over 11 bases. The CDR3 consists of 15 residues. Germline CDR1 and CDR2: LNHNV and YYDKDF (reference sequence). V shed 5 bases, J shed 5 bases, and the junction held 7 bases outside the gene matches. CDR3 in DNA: TGTGCCACCAGCGGCGGGACAGGGGGTGATGAGACCCAGTACTTC. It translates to CATSGGTGGDETQYF. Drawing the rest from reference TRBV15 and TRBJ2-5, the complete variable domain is DAMVIQNPRYQVTQFGKPVTLSCSQTLNHNVMYWYQQKSSQAPKLLFHYYDKDFNNEADTPDNFQSRRPNTSFCFLDIRSPGLGDTAMYLCATSGGTGGDETQYFGPGTRLLVL.

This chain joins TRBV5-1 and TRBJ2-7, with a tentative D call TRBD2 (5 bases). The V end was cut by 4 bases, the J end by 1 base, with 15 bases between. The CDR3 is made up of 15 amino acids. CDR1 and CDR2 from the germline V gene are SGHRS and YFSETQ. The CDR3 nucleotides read TGCGCCAGCAGCCAAGGCGGGTCACCGTCCTACGAGCAGTACTTC. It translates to CASSQGGSPSYEQYF.

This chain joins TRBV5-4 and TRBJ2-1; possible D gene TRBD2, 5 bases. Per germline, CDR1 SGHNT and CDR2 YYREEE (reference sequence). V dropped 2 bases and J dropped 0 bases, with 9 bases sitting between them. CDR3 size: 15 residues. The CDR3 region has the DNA TGTGCCAGCAGCTTAGGGAGCTACTCCTACAATGAGCAGTTCTTC. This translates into CASSLGSYSYNEQFF.

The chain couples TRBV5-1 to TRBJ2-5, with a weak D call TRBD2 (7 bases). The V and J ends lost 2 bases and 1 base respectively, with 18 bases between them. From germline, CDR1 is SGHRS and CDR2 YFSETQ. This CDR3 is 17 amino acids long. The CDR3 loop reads CASSFRGALYTQETQYF. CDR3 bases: TGCGCCAGCAGCTTCCGGGGGGCCCTTTATACCCAAGAGACCCAGTACTTC. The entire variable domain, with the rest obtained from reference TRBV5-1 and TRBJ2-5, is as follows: KAGVTQTPRYLIKTRGQQVTLSCSPISGHRSVSWYQQTPGQGLQFLFEYFSETQRNKGNFPGRFSGRQFSNSRSEMNVSTLELGDSALYLCASSFRGALYTQETQYFGPGTRLLVL.

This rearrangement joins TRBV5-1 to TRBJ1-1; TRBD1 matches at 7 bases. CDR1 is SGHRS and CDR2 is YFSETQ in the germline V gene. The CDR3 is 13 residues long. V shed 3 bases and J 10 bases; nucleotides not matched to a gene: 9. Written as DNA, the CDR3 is TGCGCCAGCAGCTCCCGACAGGGCGTCGTAGCTTTCTTT. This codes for CASSSRQGVVAFF.

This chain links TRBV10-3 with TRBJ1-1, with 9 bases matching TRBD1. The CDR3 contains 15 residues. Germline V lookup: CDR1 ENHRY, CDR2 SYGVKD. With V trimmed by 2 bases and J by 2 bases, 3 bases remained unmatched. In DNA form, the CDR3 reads TGTGCCATCAGTGAGGGACAGGGGTTCAACACTGAAGCTTTCTTT. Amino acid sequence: CAISEGQGFNTEAFF.

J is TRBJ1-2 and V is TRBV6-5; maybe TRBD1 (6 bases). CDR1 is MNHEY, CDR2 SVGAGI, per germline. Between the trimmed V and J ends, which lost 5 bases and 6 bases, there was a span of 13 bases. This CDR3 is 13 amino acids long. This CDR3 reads CASSPTGTNGYTF. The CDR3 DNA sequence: TGTGCCAGCAGTCCCACAGGGACGAATGGCTACACCTTC.

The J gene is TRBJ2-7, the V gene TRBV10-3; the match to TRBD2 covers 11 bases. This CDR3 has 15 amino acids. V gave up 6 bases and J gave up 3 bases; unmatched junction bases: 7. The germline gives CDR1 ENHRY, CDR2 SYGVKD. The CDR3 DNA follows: TGTGCCATCAGCCCCGGGACTAGCGGCAACTACGAGCAGTACTTC. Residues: CAISPGTSGNYEQYF.

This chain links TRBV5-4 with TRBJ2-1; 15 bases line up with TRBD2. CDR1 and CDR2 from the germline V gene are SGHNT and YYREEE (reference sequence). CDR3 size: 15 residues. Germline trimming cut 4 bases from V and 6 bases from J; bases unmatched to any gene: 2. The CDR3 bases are TGTGCCAGCAGCCTGGGACTAGCGGGAGGCAATGAGCAGTTCTTC. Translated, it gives CASSLGLAGGNEQFF.

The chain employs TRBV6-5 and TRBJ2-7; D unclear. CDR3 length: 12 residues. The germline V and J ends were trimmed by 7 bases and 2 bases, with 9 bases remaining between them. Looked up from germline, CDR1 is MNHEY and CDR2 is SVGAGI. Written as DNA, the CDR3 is TGTGCCAGCACCCCGTCCCCCTACGAGCAGTACTTC. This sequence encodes CASTPSPYEQYF.

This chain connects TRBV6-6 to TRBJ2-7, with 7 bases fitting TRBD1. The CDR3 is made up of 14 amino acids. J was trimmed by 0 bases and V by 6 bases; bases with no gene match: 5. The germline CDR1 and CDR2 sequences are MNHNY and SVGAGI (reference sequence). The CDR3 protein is CASRNDRDSYEQYF. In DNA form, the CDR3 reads TGTGCCAGCAGGAACGACAGGGACTCCTACGAGCAGTACTTC.

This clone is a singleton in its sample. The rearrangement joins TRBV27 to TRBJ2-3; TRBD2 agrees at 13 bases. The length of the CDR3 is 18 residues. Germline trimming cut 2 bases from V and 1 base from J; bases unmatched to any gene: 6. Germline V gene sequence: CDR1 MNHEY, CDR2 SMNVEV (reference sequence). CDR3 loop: CASSLRTSGSLGTDTQYF. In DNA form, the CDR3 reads TGTGCCAGCAGTTTAAGGACTAGCGGGAGTTTGGGCACAGATACGCAGTATTTT.

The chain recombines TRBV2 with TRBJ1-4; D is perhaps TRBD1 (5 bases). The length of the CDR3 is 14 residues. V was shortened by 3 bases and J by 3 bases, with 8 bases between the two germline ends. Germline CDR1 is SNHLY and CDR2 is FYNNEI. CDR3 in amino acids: CASSDGGANEKLFF. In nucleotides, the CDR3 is TGTGCCAGCAGTGACGGGGGAGCTAATGAAAAACTGTTTTTT.

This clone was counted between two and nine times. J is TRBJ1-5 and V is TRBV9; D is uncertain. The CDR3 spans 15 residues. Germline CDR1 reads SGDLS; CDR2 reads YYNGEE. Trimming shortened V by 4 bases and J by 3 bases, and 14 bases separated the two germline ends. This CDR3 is CASSPRGEHNQPQHF. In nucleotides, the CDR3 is TGTGCCAGCAGCCCCCGCGGGGAGCACAATCAGCCCCAGCATTTT.

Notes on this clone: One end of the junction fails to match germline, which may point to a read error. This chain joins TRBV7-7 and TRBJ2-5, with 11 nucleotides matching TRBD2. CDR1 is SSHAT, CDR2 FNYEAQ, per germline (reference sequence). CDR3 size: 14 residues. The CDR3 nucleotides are TGTGCTAGCAGCCAGGGACTAGCGGAAGAGACCCAGTACTTC. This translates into CASSQGLAEETQYF.

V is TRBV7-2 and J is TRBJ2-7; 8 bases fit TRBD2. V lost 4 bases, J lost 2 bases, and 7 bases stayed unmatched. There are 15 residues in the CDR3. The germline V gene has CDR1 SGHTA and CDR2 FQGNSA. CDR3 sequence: CASSSAPGLAYEQYF. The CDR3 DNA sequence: TGTGCCAGCAGCTCCGCCCCGGGACTAGCCTACGAGCAGTACTTC.

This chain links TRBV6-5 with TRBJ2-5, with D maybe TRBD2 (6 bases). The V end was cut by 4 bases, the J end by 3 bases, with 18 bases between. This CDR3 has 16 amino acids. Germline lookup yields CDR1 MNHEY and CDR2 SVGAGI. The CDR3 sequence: CASSSGVGVGEETQYF. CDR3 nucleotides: TGTGCCAGCAGTTCGGGGGTGGGGGTTGGTGAAGAGACCCAGTACTTC.

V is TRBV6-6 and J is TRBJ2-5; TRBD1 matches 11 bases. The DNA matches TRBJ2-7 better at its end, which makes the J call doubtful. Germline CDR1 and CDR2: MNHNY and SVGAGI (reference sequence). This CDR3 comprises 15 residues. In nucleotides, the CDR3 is TGTGCCAGCAGTCAGCCGGGACAGGGGGCCTACGAGCAGTACTTC. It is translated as CASSQPGQGAYEQYF.

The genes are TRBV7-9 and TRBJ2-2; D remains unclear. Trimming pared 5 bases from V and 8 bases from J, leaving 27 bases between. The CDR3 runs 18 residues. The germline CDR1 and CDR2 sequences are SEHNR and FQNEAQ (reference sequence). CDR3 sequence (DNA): TGTGCCAGCAGCCTCCATGGCCAGGCGAACCGTTTTAGAGGGGAGCTGTTTTTT. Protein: CASSLHGQANRFRGELFF.